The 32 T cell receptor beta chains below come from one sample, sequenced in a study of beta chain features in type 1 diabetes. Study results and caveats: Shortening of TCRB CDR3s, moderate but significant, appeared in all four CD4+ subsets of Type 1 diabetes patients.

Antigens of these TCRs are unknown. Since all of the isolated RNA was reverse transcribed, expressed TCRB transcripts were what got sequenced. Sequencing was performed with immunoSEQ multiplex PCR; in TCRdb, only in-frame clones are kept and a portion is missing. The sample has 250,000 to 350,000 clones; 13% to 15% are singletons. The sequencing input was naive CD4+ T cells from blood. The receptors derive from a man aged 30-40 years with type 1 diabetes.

The CDR3 DNA follows: TGTGCCAGCAGCCAGGGTCGTAGGTACGAGCAGTACTTC. This sequence encodes CASSQGRRYEQYF. The V call is TRBV6-5, the J call TRBJ2-7, with TRBD1 as a possible D gene (5 bases). Per the germline V gene, CDR1 is MNHEY and CDR2 is SVGAGI. CDR3 length: 13 amino acids. V gave up 6 bases and J gave up 4 bases, with 13 bases separating them.

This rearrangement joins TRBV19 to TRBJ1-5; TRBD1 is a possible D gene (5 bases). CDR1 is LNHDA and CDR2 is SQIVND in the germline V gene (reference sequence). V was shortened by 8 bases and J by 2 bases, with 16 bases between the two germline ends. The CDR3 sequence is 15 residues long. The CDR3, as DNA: TGTGCCAGTTCAAAGCTTCAGGGCGGCAATCAGCCCCAGCATTTT. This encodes CASSKLQGGNQPQHF.

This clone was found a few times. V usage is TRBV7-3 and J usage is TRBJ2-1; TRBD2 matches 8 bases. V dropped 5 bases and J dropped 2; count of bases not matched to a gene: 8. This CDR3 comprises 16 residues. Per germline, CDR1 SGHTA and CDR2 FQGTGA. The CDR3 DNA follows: TGTGCCAGCAGCGCAACTCTAGCGGGTACCTACAATGAGCAGTTCTTC. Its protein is CASSATLAGTYNEQFF.

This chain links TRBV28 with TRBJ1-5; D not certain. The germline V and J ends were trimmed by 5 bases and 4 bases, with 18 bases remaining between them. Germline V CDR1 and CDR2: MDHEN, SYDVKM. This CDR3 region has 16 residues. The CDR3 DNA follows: TGTGCCAGCAGTCCCTTAAACTCCAGGTCAAATCAGCCCCAGCATTTT. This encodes CASSPLNSRSNQPQHF. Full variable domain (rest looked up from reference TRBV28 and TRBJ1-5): DVKVTQSSRYLVKRTGEKVFLECVQDMDHENMFWYRQDPGLGLRLIYFSYDVKMKEKGDIPEGYSVSREKKERFSLILESASTNQTSMYLCASSPLNSRSNQPQHFGDGTRLSIL.

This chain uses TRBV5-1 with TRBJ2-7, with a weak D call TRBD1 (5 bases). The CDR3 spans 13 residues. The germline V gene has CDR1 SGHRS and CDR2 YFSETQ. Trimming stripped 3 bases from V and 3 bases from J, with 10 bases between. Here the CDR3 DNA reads TGCGCCAGCAGCTCGACAGTTCTCTACGAGCAGTACTTC. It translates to CASSSTVLYEQYF.

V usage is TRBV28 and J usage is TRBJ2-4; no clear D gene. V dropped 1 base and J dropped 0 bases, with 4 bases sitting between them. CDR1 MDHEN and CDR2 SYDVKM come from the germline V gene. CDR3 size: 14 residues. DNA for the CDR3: TGTGCCAGCAGTTTATACATAGCCAAAAACATTCAGTACTTC. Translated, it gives CASSLYIAKNIQYF.

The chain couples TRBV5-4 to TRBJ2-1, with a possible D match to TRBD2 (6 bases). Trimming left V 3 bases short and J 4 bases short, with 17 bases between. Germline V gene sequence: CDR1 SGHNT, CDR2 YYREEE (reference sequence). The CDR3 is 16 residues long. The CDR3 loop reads CASSYKTGVIYNEQFF. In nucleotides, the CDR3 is TGTGCCAGCAGCTACAAGACGGGAGTTATTTACAATGAGCAGTTCTTC.

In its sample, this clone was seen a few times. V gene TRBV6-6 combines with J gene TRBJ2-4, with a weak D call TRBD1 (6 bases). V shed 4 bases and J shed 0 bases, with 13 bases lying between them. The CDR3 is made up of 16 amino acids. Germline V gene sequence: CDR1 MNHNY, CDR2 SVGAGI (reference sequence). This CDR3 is CASSLQGASAKNIQYF. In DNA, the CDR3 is TGTGCCAGCAGTTTACAGGGTGCGTCAGCCAAAAACATTCAGTACTTC.

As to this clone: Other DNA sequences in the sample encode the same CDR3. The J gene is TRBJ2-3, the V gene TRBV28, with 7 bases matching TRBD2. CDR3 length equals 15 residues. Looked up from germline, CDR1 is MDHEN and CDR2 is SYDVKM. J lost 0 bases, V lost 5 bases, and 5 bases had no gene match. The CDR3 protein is CASSPGGGSTDTQYF. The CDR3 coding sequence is TGTGCCAGCAGTCCTGGGGGGGGGAGCACAGATACGCAGTATTTT.

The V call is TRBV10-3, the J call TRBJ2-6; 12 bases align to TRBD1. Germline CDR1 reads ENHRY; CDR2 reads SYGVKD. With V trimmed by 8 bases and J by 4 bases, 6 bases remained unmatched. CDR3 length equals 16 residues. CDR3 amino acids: CAIGGTGGLGANVLTF. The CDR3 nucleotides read TGTGCCATCGGGGGGACAGGGGGCCTCGGGGCCAACGTCCTGACTTTC.

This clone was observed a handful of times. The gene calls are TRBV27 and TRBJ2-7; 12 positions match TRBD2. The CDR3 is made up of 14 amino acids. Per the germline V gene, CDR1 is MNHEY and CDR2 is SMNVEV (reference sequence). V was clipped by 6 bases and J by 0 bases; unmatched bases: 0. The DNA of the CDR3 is TGTGCCAGCAGGGGACTAGCGGGCTCCTACGAGCAGTACTTC. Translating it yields CASRGLAGSYEQYF.

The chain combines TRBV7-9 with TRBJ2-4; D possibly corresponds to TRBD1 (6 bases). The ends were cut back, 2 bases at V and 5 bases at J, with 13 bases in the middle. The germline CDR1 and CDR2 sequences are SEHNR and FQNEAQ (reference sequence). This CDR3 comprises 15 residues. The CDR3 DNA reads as TGTGCCAGCAGCTTATTGACAGGTGGGGAAAACATTCAGTACTTC. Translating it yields CASSLLTGGENIQYF.

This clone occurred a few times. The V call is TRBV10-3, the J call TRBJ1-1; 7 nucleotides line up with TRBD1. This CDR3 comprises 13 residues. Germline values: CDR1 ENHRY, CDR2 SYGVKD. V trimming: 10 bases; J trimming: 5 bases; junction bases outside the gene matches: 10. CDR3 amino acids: CATNDREETEAFF. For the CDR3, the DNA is TGTGCCACCAACGACAGGGAGGAGACTGAAGCTTTCTTT.

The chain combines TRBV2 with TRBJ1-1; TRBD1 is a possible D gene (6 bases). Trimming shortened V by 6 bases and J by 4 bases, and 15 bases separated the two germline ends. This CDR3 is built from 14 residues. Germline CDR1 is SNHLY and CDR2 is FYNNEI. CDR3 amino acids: CASSDTGTVTEAFF. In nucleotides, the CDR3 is TGTGCCAGCAGCGATACAGGGACGGTCACTGAAGCTTTCTTT.

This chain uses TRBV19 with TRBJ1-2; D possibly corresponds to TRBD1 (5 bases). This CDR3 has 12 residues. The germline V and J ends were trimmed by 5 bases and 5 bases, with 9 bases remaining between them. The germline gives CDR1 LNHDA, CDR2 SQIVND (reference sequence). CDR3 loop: CASSRGAYGYTF. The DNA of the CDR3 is TGTGCCAGTAGTCGTGGGGCGTATGGCTACACCTTC.

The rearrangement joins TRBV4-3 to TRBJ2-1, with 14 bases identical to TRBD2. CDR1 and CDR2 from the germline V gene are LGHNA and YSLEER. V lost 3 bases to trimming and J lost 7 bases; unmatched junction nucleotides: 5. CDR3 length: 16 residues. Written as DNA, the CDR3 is TGCGCCAGCAGCCAGGGGACTAGCGGGAGAAGAAATGAGCAGTTCTTC. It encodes CASSQGTSGRRNEQFF.

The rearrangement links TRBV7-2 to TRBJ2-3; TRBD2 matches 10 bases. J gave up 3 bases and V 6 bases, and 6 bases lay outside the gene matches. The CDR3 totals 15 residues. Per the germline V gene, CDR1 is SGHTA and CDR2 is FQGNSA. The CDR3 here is CASRPSGSRTDTQYF. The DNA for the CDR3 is TGTGCCAGCAGACCTAGCGGGAGTCGTACAGATACGCAGTATTTT. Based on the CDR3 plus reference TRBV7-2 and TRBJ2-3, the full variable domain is GAGVSQSPSNKVTEKGKDVELRCDPISGHTALYWYRQSLGQGLEFLIYFQGNSAPDKSGLPSDRFSAERTGGSVSTLTIQRTQQEDSAVYLCASRPSGSRTDTQYFGPGTRLTVL.

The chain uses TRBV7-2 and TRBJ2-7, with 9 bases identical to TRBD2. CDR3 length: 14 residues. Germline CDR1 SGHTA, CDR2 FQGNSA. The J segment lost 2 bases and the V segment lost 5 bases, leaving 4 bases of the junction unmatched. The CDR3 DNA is TGTGCCAGCAGCCGGGCTAGCGGGACCTACGAGCAGTACTTC. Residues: CASSRASGTYEQYF.

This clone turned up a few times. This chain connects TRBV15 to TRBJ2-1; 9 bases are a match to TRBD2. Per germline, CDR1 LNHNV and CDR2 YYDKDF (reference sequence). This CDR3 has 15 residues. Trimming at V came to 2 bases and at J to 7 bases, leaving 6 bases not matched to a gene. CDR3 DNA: TGTGCCACCAGCAGAACCGGGACTAGCACGAATGAGCAGTTCTTC. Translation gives CATSRTGTSTNEQFF.

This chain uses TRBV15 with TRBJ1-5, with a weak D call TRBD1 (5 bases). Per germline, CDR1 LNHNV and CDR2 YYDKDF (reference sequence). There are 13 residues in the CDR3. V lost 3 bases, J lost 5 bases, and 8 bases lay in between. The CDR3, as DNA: TGTGCCACCAGCAGCCAGGGTTATCAGCCCCAGCATTTT. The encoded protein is CATSSQGYQPQHF.

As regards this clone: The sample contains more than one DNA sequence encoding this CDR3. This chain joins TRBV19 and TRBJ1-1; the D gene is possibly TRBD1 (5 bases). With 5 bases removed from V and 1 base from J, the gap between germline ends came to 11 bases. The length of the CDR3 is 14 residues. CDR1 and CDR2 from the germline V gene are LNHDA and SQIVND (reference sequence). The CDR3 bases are TGTGCCAGTAGTTCGGGCAGGGAGAACACTGAAGCTTTCTTT. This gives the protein CASSSGRENTEAFF.

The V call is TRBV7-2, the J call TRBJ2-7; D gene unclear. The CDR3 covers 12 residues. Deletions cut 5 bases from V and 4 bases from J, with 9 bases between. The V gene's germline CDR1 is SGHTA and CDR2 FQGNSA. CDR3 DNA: TGTGCCAGCAGCCTAACGCGGTACGAGCAGTACTTC. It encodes CASSLTRYEQYF.

CDR3 nucleotide sequence: TGTGCCAGCAGCTTAAGCGGCCCAACAAGCGACGAGCAGTACTTC. Protein: CASSLSGPTSDEQYF. The chain joins TRBV11-2 to TRBJ2-7, with D tentatively TRBD2 (5 bases). Germline CDR1 SGHAT, CDR2 FQNNGV. V gave up 2 bases and J gave up 5 bases, with 16 bases separating them. The CDR3 contains 15 residues.

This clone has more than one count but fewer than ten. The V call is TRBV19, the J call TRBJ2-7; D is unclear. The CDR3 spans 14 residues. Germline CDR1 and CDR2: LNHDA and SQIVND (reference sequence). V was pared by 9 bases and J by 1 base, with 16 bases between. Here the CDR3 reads CASQYLYGSYEQYF. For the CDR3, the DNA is TGTGCCAGCCAGTACCTTTACGGGTCCTACGAGCAGTACTTC. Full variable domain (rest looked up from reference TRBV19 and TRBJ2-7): DGGITQSPKYLFRKEGQNVTLSCEQNLNHDAMYWYRQDPGQGLRLIYYSQIVNDFQKGDIAEGYSVSREKKESFPLTVTSAQKNPTAFYLCASQYLYGSYEQYFGPGTRLTVT.

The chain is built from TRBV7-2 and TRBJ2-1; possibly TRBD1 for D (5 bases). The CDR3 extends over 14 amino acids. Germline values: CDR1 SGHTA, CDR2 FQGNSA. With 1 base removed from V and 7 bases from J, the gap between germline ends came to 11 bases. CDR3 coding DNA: TGTGCCAGCAGCTTAGTCAGGGCCGATAATGAGCAGTTCTTC. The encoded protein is CASSLVRADNEQFF.

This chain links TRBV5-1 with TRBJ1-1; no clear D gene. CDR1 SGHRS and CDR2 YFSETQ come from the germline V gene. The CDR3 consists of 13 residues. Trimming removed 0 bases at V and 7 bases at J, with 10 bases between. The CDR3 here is CASSLAISGEAFF. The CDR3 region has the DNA TGCGCCAGCAGCTTGGCCATATCGGGTGAAGCTTTCTTT.

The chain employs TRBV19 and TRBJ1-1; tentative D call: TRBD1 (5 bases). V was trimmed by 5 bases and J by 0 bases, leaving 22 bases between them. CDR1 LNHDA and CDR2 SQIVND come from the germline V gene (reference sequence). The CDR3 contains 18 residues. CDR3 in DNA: TGTGCCAGTAGTGTACGAAGGGGTGTAGTTGGGTTGAACACTGAAGCTTTCTTT. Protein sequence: CASSVRRGVVGLNTEAFF. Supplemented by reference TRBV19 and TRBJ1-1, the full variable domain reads DGGITQSPKYLFRKEGQNVTLSCEQNLNHDAMYWYRQDPGQGLRLIYYSQIVNDFQKGDIAEGYSVSREKKESFPLTVTSAQKNPTAFYLCASSVRRGVVGLNTEAFFGQGTRLTVV.

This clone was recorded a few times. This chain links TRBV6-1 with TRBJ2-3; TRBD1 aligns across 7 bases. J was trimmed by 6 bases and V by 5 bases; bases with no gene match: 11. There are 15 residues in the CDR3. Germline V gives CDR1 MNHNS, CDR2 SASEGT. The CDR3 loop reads CASSRTGTELDTQYF. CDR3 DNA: TGTGCCAGCAGTAGAACAGGGACAGAGCTTGATACGCAGTATTTT.

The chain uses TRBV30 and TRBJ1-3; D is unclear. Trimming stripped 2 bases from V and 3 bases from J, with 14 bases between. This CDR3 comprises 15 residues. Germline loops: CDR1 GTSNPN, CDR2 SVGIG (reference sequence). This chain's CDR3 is CAWSLRGIFGNTIYF. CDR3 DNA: TGTGCCTGGAGTCTCCGAGGCATTTTTGGAAACACCATATATTTT.

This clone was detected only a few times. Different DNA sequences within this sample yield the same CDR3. The CDR3 DNA sequence: TGTGCCAGCTCACCGGACAGGGGATACAATGAGCAGTTCTTC. Its translation is CASSPDRGYNEQFF. The chain combines TRBV18 with TRBJ2-1; 9 bases align to TRBD1. This CDR3 contains 14 residues. Germline V lookup: CDR1 KGHSH, CDR2 LQKENI. J was trimmed by 4 bases and V by 3 bases; bases with no gene match: 1.

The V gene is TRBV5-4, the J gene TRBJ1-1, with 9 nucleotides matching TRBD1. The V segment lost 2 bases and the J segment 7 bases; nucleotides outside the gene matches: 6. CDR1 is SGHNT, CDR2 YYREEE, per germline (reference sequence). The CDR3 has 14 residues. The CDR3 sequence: CASSLQGAGGEAFF. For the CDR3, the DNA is TGTGCCAGCAGCTTACAGGGGGCTGGGGGTGAAGCTTTCTTT.

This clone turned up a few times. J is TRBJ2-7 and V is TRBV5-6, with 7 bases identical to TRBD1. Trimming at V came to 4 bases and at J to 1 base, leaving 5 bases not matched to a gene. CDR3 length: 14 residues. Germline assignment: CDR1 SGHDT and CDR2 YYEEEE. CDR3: CASSGTGESYEQYF. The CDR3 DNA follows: TGTGCCAGCAGCGGAACAGGGGAATCCTACGAGCAGTACTTC.